This record covers a single T cell receptor beta chain. This clonotype has a count of ten or more. It has no known antigen specificity. Because the CDR3's place on the DNA is in doubt, the DNA is left out and the CDR3 is given as listed by TCRdb. Taken from cysteine to phenylalanine, the CDR3 has 23 residues. This record belongs to a study of molecular identifiers for immune sequencing clone quantification listed by TCRdb under 2018. Background for the entire study: For a replicate experiment, the RNA from either around 20,000 or 100,000 naive CD8 T cells was divided into five aliquots, and four of those aliquots went on to sequencing. This methods study used CD8 T cells to benchmark TCR RNA copy counting and molecular-identifier clustering-based TCR repertoire sequencing (MIDCIRS). Overall study outcomes, separate from this receptor: The sizes of highly expanded clones could end up underestimated when identical TCR molecules share a barcode. Clones above 20 RNA copies held over 97% of molecules in CMV-specific effector cells but under 1% in naive cells. When barcode sub-clustering was left out, chimeric consensus sequences inflated TCR diversity, with chimeras reaching as high as 47%. Modeling gave about 3.2 recovered TCR RNA copies per cell versus 8 to 10 by digital PCR, implying approximately 32% capture efficiency. A single cell's worth of spiked-in Jurkat TCR RNA was reported detectable even among 750,000 to 1,000,000 naive CD8 T cells. The naive libraries included spiked-in Jurkat TCR RNA (approximately 11 copies' worth), and this RNA is not part of the donor repertoire.

Libraries of naive CD8 T cells were built from anywhere between roughly 20,000 and 1,100,000 sorted cells, with 10%, 30% or 50% of the purified RNA used. On a BD FACSAria II, naive CD8 T cells were FACS-sorted as CD8+CD4-CCR7+CD45RA+ and collected into RLT Plus buffer. To test detection sensitivity, Jurkat RNA equal to about nine TCR copies was added to samples of about 20,000-1,000,000 naive CD8 T cells. CD8 T cells were enriched using RosetteSep CD8+ T Cell Enrichment Cocktail and Ficoll-Paque, and the enriched cells then underwent ACK red cell lysis. The method was PCR. This sample was sequenced with an Illumina HiSeq 4000. Bulk TCR libraries were prepared as previously described, using TCR primers listed in Table S5. Total RNA was purified with the Qiagen AllPrep DNA/RNA kit. Before analysis, reads from multiple sequencing runs of one library were combined. As for the original processing: Reads were retained only if an exact TCR constant sequence was present, and the retained reads were trimmed to 150 nt and grouped according to their 12-nt molecular barcodes. Within each barcode group, reads were sub-clustered at a 15% Levenshtein threshold, and quality-weighted consensus sequences were built per RNA molecule. Non-functional sequences were discarded, and so were lower-count sequences lying one edit away from another sequence. Based on fitting two negative binomial distributions, any barcode sub-cluster with under 20% of the maximum read count was discarded. TCRdb's own reprocessing of the public reads used fastp at Q25 and MiXCR and kept productive beta chains. A single entry per CDR3 protein holds the most common genes and DNA from its merged rows. The V and J calls, along with clone size, are taken from TCRdb and not from the paper's own processing. Counted in this sample were about 89,000 distinct CDR3 sequences; around 20% of them appeared once. The ten largest make up around 0.91% of the sample.

The rearranged chain carries TRBV21-1 and TRBJ2-4; the DNA was not used to check the table's D call, TRBD2. TRBV21-1 is a pseudogene. The source is a human donor in good health. Some libraries in this study had Jurkat cell RNA spiked in. The source material was naive CD8+ T cells from blood, with Jurkat cell RNA spiked in. Taken with the paper, the label for cell subset or site translates to: FACS-sorted CD8+CD4-CCR7+CD45RA+ naive T cells. The CDR3 sequence is CASSNHRGGFAGGSRVVKNIQYF.